This TCR beta chain was sequenced during a study of CD8 T cells in Susac syndrome. The RNA, about 0.5 to 1 ug, was put through reverse transcription using random hexamers. TCR beta CDR3 was amplified by immunoSEQ multiplex PCR. This amplification extended across 54 Vbeta and 13 Jbeta segments. Each CDR3 protein is one row after TCRdb ran MiXCR on the immunoSEQ multiplex PCR reads. The sample yields 92,000 or so distinct CDR3 sequences, around 96% seen once. Per the germline V gene, CDR1 is MNHEY and CDR2 is SMNVEV (reference sequence). This CDR3 comprises 13 residues. V gave up 5 bases and J gave up 0 bases, with 5 bases separating them. TCR beta from blood CD8+ and CD4+ T cells was sequenced.

This TCR came from a human donor with Susac syndrome. Source material: CD8+ T cells from PBMCs. The chain has TRBV27 and TRBJ1-5; unclear D gene. The CDR3 bases are TGTGCCAGCAGTGCTACTAGCAATCAGCCCCAGCATTTT. Its translation: CASSATSNQPQHF.